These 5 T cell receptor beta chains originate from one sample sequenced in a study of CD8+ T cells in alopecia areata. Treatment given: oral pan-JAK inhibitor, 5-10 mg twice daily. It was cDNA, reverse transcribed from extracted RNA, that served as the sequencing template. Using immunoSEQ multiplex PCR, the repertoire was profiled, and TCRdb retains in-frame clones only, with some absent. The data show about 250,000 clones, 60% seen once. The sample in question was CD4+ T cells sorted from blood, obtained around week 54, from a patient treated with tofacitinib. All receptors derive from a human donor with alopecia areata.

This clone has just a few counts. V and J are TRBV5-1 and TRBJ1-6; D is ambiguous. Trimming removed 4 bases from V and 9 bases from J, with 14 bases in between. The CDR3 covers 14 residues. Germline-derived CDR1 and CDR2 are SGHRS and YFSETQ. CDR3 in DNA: TGCGCCAGCAGCAGACGGGAAAGGAGTTCACCCCTCCACTTT. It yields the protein CASSRRERSSPLHF.

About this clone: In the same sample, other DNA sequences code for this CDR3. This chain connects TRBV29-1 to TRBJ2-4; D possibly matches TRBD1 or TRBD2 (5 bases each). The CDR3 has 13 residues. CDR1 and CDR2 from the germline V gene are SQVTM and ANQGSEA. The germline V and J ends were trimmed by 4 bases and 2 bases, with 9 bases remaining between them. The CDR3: CSVARGSKNIQYF. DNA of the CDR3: TGCAGCGTTGCCCGGGGCTCCAAAAACATTCAGTACTTC.

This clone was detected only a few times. CDR3 bases: TGTGCCAGCAGTTGGGACAGGGAAGGGGTTGAGCAGTACTTC. Translation gives CASSWDREGVEQYF. The chain uses TRBV2 and TRBJ2-7; TRBD1 matches at 9 bases. The V and J ends lost 5 bases and 7 bases, in that order; junction bases with no gene match: 9. The CDR3 loop spans 14 amino acids. Germline CDR1 and CDR2: SNHLY and FYNNEI.

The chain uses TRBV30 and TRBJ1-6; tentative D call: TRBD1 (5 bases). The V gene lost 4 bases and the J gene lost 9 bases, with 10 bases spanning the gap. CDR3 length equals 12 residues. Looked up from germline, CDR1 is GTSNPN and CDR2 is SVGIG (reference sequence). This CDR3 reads CAWTGGGSPLHF. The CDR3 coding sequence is TGTGCCTGGACCGGGGGGGGTTCACCCCTCCACTTT.

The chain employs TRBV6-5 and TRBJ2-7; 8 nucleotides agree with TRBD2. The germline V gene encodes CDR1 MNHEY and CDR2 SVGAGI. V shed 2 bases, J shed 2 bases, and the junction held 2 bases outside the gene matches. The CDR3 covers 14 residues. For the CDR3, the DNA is TGTGCCAGCAGTTACAAGCGGGGGCCCTACGAGCAGTACTTC. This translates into CASSYKRGPYEQYF.